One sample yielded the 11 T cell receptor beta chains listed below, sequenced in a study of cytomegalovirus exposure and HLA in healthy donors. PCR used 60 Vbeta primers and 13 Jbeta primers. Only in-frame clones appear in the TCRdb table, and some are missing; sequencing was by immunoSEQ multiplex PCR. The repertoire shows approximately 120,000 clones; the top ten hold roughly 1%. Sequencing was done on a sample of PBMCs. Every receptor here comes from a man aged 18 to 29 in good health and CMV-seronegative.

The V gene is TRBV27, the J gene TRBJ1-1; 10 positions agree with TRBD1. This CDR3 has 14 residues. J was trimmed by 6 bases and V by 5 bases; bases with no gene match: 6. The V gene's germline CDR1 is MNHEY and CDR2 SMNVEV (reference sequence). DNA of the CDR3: TGTGCCAGCAGTAAACGGACAGGGGGGTCTGAAGCTTTCTTT. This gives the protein CASSKRTGGSEAFF.

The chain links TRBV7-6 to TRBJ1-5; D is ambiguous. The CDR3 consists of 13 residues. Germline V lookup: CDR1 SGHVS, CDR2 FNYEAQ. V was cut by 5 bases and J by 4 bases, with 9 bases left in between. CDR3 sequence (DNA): TGTGCCAGCAGCCTAGATCTAAATCAGCCCCAGCATTTT. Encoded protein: CASSLDLNQPQHF.

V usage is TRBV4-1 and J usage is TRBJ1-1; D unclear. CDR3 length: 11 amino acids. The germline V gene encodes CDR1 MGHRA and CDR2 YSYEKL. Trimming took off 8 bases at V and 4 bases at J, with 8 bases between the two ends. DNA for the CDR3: TGCGCCAGCGCCTCAGGCACTGAAGCTTTCTTT. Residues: CASASGTEAFF.

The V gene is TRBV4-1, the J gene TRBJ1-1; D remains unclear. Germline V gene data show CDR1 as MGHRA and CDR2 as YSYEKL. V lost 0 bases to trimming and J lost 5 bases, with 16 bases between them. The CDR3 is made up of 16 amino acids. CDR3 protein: CASSQDTLGRRTEAFF. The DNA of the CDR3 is TGCGCCAGCAGCCAAGATACCCTAGGCCGGAGGACTGAAGCTTTCTTT.

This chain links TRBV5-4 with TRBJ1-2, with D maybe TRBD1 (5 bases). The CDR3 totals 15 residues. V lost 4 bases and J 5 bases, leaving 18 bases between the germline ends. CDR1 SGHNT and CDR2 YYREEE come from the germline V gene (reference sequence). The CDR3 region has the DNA TGTGCCAGCAGCCCCCCCGCGGGGGTAGGGTATGGCTACACCTTC. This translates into CASSPPAGVGYGYTF.

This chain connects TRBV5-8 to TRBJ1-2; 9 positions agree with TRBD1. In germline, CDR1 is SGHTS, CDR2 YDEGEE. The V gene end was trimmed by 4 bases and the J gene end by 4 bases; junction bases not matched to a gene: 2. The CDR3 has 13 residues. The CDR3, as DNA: TGTGCCAGCAGCCCGACAGGGGGCTATGGCTACACCTTC. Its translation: CASSPTGGYGYTF.

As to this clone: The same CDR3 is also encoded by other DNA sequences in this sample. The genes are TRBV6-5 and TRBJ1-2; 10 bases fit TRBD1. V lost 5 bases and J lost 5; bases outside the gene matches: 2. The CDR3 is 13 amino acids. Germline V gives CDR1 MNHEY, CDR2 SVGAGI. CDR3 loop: CASSRDRGYGYTF. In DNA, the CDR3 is TGTGCCAGCAGTCGGGACAGGGGATATGGCTACACCTTC.

CDR3 bases: TGTGCCAGCACCGATCACAGAGCGGGGGATAGCAATCAGCCCCAGCATTTT. Translation: CASTDHRAGDSNQPQHF. The chain joins TRBV28 to TRBJ1-5, with D possibly TRBD1 on 5 matching bases. There are 17 residues in the CDR3. V was clipped by 7 bases and J by 0 bases, with 19 bases between them. The V gene's germline CDR1 is MDHEN and CDR2 SYDVKM. Full variable domain (missing parts from reference TRBV28 and TRBJ1-5): DVKVTQSSRYLVKRTGEKVFLECVQDMDHENMFWYRQDPGLGLRLIYFSYDVKMKEKGDIPEGYSVSREKKERFSLILESASTNQTSMYLCASTDHRAGDSNQPQHFGDGTRLSIL.

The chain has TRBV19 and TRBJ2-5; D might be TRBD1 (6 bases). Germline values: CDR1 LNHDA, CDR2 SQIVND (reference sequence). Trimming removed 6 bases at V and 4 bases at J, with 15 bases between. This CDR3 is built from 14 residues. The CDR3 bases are TGTGCCAGTAGCGTGAATACAGGGACAGAGACCCAGTACTTC. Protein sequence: CASSVNTGTETQYF.

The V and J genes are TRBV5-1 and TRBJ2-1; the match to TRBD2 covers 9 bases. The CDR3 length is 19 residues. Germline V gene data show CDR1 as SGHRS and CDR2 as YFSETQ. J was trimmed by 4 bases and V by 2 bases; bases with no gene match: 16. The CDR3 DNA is TGCGCCAGCAGCTTTACGGCTAGCGGGACCCGCGGGGGATACAATGAGCAGTTCTTC. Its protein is CASSFTASGTRGGYNEQFF. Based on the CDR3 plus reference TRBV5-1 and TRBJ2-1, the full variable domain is KAGVTQTPRYLIKTRGQQVTLSCSPISGHRSVSWYQQTPGQGLQFLFEYFSETQRNKGNFPGRFSGRQFSNSRSEMNVSTLELGDSALYLCASSFTASGTRGGYNEQFFGPGTRLTVL.

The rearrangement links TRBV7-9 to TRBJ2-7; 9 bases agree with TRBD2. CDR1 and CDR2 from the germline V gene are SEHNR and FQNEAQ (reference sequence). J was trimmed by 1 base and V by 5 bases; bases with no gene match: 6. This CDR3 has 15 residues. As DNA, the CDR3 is TGTGCCAGCAGCCCTAGCGGGAAACAATCCTACGAGCAGTACTTC. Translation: CASSPSGKQSYEQYF.